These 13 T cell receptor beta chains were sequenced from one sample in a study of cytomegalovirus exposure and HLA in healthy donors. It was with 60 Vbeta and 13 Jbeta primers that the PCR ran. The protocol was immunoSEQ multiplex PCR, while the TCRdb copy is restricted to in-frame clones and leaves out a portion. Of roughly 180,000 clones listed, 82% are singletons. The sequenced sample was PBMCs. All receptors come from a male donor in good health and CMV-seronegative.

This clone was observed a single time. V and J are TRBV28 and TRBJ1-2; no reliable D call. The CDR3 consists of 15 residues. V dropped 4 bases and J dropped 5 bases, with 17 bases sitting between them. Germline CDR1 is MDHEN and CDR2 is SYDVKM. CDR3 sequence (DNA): TGTGCCAGCAGTTCGTTGAGAGGGAGAGGTTATGGCTACACCTTC. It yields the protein CASSSLRGRGYGYTF.

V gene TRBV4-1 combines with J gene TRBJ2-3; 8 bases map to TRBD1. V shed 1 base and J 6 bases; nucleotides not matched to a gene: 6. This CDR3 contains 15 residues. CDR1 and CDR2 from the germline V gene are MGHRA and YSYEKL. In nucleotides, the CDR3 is TGCGCCAGCAGCCAAGTACGGTCAGGGGGCGATACGCAGTATTTT. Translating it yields CASSQVRSGGDTQYF.

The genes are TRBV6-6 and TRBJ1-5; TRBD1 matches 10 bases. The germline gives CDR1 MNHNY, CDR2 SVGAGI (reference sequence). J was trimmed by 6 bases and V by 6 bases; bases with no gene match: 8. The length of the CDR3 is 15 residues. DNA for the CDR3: TGTGCCAGCAGGCACCGGGACAGGGGCTTTCAGCCCCAGCATTTT. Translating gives CASRHRDRGFQPQHF.

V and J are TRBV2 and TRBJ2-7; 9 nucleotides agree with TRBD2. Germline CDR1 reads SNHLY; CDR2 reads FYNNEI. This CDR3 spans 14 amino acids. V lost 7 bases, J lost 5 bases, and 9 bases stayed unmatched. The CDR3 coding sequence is TGTGCCAGCAAACTGGCGGGAGGGCCCCACGAGCAGTACTTC. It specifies CASKLAGGPHEQYF.

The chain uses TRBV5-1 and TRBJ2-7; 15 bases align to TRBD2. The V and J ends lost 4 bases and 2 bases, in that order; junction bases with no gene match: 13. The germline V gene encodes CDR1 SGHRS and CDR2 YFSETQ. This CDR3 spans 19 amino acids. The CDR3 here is CASSRTGLAGGETAYEQYF. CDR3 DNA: TGCGCCAGCAGCCGTACAGGACTAGCGGGAGGGGAAACCGCCTACGAGCAGTACTTC.

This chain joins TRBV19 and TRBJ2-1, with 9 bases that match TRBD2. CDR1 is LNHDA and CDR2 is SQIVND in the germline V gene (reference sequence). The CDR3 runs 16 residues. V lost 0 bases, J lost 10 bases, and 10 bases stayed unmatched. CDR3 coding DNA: TGTGCCAGTAGTATAGAAGGCGGGAGGGCCCGTGGGGAGCAGTTCTTC. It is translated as CASSIEGGRARGEQFF.

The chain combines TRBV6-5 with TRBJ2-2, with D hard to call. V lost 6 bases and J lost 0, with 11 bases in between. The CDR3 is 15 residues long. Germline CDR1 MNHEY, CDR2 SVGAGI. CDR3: CASRDLGSNTGELFF. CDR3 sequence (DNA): TGTGCCAGCAGAGATCTAGGTTCGAACACCGGGGAGCTGTTTTTT.

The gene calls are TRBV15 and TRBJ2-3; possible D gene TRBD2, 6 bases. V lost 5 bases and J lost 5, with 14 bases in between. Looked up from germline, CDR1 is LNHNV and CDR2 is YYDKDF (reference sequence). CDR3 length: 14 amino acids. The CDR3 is CATSGGVREDTQYF. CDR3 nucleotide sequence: TGTGCCACCAGCGGCGGGGTCAGGGAAGATACGCAGTATTTT.

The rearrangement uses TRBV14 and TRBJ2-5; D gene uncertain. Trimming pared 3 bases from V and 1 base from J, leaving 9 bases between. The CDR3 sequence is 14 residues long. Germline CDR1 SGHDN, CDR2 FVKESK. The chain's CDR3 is CASSQALSQETQYF. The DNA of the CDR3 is TGTGCCAGCAGCCAGGCCTTATCCCAAGAGACCCAGTACTTC.

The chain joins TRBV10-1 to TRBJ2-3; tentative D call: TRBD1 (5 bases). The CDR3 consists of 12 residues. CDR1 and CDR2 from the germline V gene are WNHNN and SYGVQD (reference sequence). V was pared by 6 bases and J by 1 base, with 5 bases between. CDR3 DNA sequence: TGCGCCAGCAGCAGGGGCACAGATACGCAGTATTTT. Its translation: CASSRGTDTQYF.

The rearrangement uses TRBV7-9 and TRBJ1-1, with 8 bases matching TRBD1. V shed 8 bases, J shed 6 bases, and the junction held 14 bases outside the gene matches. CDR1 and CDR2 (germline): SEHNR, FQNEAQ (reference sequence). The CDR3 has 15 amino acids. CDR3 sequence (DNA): TGTGCCAGCCTTCCGTTCCGGGACAGGCGGCCTGAAGCTTTCTTT. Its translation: CASLPFRDRRPEAFF.

The chain's CDR3 is CASSLTVLLAGIQETQYF. As DNA, the CDR3 is TGTGCCAGCAGTTTAACGGTTCTTCTAGCGGGGATCCAAGAGACCCAGTACTTC. This rearrangement joins TRBV28 to TRBJ2-5; TRBD2 agrees at 9 bases. The ends lost 2 bases at V and 1 base at J; junction bases unmatched: 11. The V gene's germline CDR1 is MDHEN and CDR2 SYDVKM. This CDR3 region has 18 residues.

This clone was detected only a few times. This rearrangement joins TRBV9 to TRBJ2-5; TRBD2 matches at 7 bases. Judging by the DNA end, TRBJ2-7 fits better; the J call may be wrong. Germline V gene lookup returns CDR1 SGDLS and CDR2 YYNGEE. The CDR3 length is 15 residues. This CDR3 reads CASSVGLAAAYEQYF. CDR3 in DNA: TGTGCCAGCAGCGTAGGTCTAGCGGCCGCCTACGAGCAGTACTTC.